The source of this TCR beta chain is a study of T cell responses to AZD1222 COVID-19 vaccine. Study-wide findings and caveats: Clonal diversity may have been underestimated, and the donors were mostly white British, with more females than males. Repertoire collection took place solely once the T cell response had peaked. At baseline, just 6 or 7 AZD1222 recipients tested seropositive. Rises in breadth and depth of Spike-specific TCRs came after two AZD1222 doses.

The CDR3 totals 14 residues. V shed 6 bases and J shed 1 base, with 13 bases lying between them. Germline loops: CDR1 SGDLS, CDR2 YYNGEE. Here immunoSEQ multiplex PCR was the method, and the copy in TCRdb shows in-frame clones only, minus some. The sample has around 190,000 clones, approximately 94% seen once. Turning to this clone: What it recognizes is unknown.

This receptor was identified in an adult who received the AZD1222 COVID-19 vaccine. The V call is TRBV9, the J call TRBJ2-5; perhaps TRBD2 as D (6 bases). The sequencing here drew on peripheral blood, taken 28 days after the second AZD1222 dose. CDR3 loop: CASTHTSSQETQYF. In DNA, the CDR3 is TGTGCCAGCACCCATACTAGCAGCCAAGAGACCCAGTACTTC.